The 20 T cell receptor beta chains below come from one sample, sequenced in a study of blood T cell repertoires in COVID-19. The method was immunoSEQ multiplex PCR; TCRdb's version includes in-frame clones alone and lacks a portion of them. Of around 200,000 clones in the sample, 80% to 90% were seen once. Sequences were obtained from peripheral blood. These receptors all stem from a man between 70 and 80 years old with active or convalescent COVID-19.

The rearrangement links TRBV5-6 to TRBJ2-7, with 9 nucleotides matching TRBD1. The CDR3 length is 14 residues. Germline CDR1 and CDR2: SGHDT and YYEEEE. The V segment lost 3 bases and the J segment 6 bases; nucleotides outside the gene matches: 7. Here the CDR3 DNA reads TGTGCCAGCAGCTCCCGGGACAGGGAACCCGAGCAGTACTTC. Translation: CASSSRDREPEQYF.

The rearrangement uses TRBV6-5 and TRBJ2-1, with 7 nucleotides matching TRBD1. The CDR3 extends over 13 amino acids. Germline CDR1 is MNHEY and CDR2 is SVGAGI. V lost 7 bases and J lost 6; bases outside the gene matches: 6. The CDR3 spells CASKEAGGNEQFF. CDR3 in DNA: TGTGCCAGCAAGGAGGCAGGGGGCAATGAGCAGTTCTTC.

CDR3 in amino acids: CASSQQGFRAFF. For the CDR3, the DNA is TGTGCCAGCAGCCAACAGGGGTTTCGAGCTTTCTTT. The chain employs TRBV3-1 (or the pseudogene TRBV3-2) and TRBJ1-1, with a possible D match to TRBD1 (6 bases). Germline V gene sequence: CDR1 LGHDT, CDR2 YNNKEL (reference sequence). CDR3 size: 12 residues. Trimming pared 2 bases from V and 10 bases from J, leaving 11 bases between.

The CDR3 DNA is TGTGCCAGCAGTGAACAGGGTTCCTATAATTCACCCCTCCACTTT. Its translation is CASSEQGSYNSPLHF. This chain joins TRBV2 and TRBJ1-6; perhaps TRBD1 as D (5 bases). CDR3 length: 15 residues. Trimming removed 2 bases from V and 1 base from J, with 6 bases in between. In germline, CDR1 is SNHLY, CDR2 FYNNEI.

The chain has TRBV28 and TRBJ2-7, with D possibly being TRBD2 (7 bases). The germline gives CDR1 MDHEN, CDR2 SYDVKM. This CDR3 is 16 amino acids long. With 7 bases removed from V and 3 bases from J, the gap between germline ends came to 22 bases. The chain's CDR3 is CASISTGGVPFYEQYF. The CDR3 bases are TGTGCCAGCATCTCGACGGGGGGCGTACCCTTCTACGAGCAGTACTTC.

The chain combines TRBV30 with TRBJ2-2; 9 bases match TRBD1. The CDR3 consists of 16 residues. The ends lost 3 bases at V and 6 bases at J; junction bases unmatched: 11. Germline assignment: CDR1 GTSNPN and CDR2 SVGIG (reference sequence). The CDR3 DNA is TGTGCCTGGAGGGGACTACCGGGACAGGGTTCCGGGGAGCTGTTTTTT. Encoded protein: CAWRGLPGQGSGELFF.

This clone was recorded only once. The chain carries TRBV6-5 and TRBJ1-4; unclear D gene. Germline CDR1 and CDR2: MNHEY and SVGAGI. This CDR3 has 13 residues. Trimming removed 5 bases from V and 10 bases from J, with 14 bases in between. The CDR3 loop reads CASSTSLMLKLFF. In DNA form, the CDR3 reads TGTGCCAGCAGTACTTCCCTCATGCTAAAACTGTTTTTT.

The table lists this clone with a few counts. This sequence joins TRBV4-3 and TRBJ1-4, with a tentative D call TRBD1 (6 bases). Trimming cost V 0 bases and J 6 bases, with 14 bases left between them. The CDR3 totals 16 residues. The germline V gene encodes CDR1 LGHNA and CDR2 YSLEER. The CDR3 reads CASSQDRTKGDEKLFF. The CDR3 DNA reads TGCGCCAGCAGCCAAGATAGGACCAAGGGGGATGAAAAACTGTTTTTT.

The V call is TRBV4-3, the J call TRBJ1-4; a possible D gene is TRBD1 (6 bases). The CDR3 has 18 residues. Trimming cost V 1 base and J 3 bases, with 18 bases left between them. CDR1 is LGHNA and CDR2 is YSLEER in the germline V gene. The CDR3 DNA reads as TGCGCCAGCAGCCAAGCCCCTACAGGGAGAGGTGCTAATGAAAAACTGTTTTTT. Its translation: CASSQAPTGRGANEKLFF.

The chain couples TRBV7-2 to TRBJ1-4; tentative D call: TRBD1 (6 bases). V was shortened by 1 base and J by 5 bases, with 14 bases between the two germline ends. The CDR3 runs to 16 residues. CDR1 and CDR2 (germline): SGHTA, FQGNSA. The CDR3 loop is CASSLEEAGQNEKLFF. The DNA of the CDR3 is TGTGCCAGCAGCTTAGAGGAGGCAGGACAGAATGAAAAACTGTTTTTT. Based on the CDR3 plus reference TRBV7-2 and TRBJ1-4, the full variable domain is GAGVSQSPSNKVTEKGKDVELRCDPISGHTALYWYRQSLGQGLEFLIYFQGNSAPDKSGLPSDRFSAERTGGSVSTLTIQRTQQEDSAVYLCASSLEEAGQNEKLFFGSGTQLSVL.

This clone was seen only a few times. The chain is built from TRBV7-2 and TRBJ1-2; 12 nucleotides line up with TRBD1. Germline V gene data show CDR1 as SGHTA and CDR2 as FQGNSA. CDR3 length: 13 residues. J lost 7 bases, V lost 4 bases, and 1 base had no gene match. The CDR3 loop is CASSWGQGAGYTF. The CDR3 nucleotides read TGTGCCAGCAGCTGGGGACAGGGGGCTGGCTACACCTTC.

The chain recombines TRBV2 with TRBJ2-3; weak D call: TRBD2 (6 bases). V was cut by 8 bases and J by 2 bases, with 11 bases left in between. Germline CDR1 and CDR2: SNHLY and FYNNEI. The CDR3 is 13 amino acids. As DNA, the CDR3 is TGTGCCAGCTGGGACTTTATCACAGATACGCAGTATTTT. Residues: CASWDFITDTQYF.

V gene TRBV19 combines with J gene TRBJ2-7; D is perhaps TRBD1 (5 bases). Germline values: CDR1 LNHDA, CDR2 SQIVND (reference sequence). V lost 4 bases and J lost 0, with 13 bases in between. The CDR3 is 15 amino acids. The CDR3 region has the DNA TGTGCCAGTAGTACCACGGACAAAGCCTCCTACGAGCAGTACTTC. This codes for CASSTTDKASYEQYF.

The chain uses TRBV5-1 and TRBJ1-1; TRBD1 might be the D (6 bases). Between the trimmed V and J ends, which lost 2 bases and 4 bases, there was a span of 21 bases. The length of the CDR3 is 17 residues. Germline V gene sequence: CDR1 SGHRS, CDR2 YFSETQ. The CDR3 reads CASSLHPQDRVGTEAFF. In nucleotides, the CDR3 is TGCGCCAGCAGCTTACACCCGCAGGACAGAGTAGGCACTGAAGCTTTCTTT.

The chain employs TRBV12-3 or TRBV12-4 and TRBJ2-2; no firm D call. Trimming left V 6 bases short and J 7 bases short, with 12 bases between. The CDR3 has 13 amino acids. The CDR3, as DNA: TGTGCCAGCAGACTTCTCGAAGTCGGGGAGCTGTTTTTT. It translates to CASRLLEVGELFF.

A single count supports this clone. V is TRBV7-9 and J is TRBJ1-2, with D tentatively TRBD1 (6 bases). In germline, CDR1 is SEHNR, CDR2 FQNEAQ (reference sequence). The germline V and J ends were trimmed by 0 bases and 8 bases, with 19 bases remaining between them. CDR3 length equals 16 residues. The CDR3 protein is CASSLAGAGVKGGYTF. Here the CDR3 DNA reads TGTGCCAGCAGCTTAGCGGGGGCAGGGGTTAAGGGCGGCTACACCTTC.

This chain joins TRBV7-2 and TRBJ2-2, with D tentatively TRBD1 (6 bases). Trimming stripped 3 bases from V and 6 bases from J, with 14 bases between. Per the germline V gene, CDR1 is SGHTA and CDR2 is FQGNSA. CDR3 length: 15 amino acids. The CDR3 DNA reads as TGTGCCAGCAGCTTCCCACAGGGCGGCGCCGGGGAGCTGTTTTTT. Encoded protein: CASSFPQGGAGELFF.

J is TRBJ1-5 and V is TRBV7-2; D may be TRBD1 (5 bases). Germline assignment: CDR1 SGHTA and CDR2 FQGNSA. This CDR3 spans 14 amino acids. Trimming removed 4 bases from V and 6 bases from J, with 13 bases in between. The CDR3 sequence: CASSYPGGGQPQHF. As DNA, the CDR3 is TGTGCCAGCAGCTACCCGGGGGGGGGTCAGCCCCAGCATTTT.

This sequence joins TRBV7-2 and TRBJ2-2; possible D gene TRBD2, 6 bases. This CDR3 has 15 amino acids. The V gene's germline CDR1 is SGHTA and CDR2 FQGNSA. V was trimmed by 2 bases and J by 5 bases, leaving 12 bases between them. CDR3 bases: TGTGCCAGCAGCTTATCCGGAGGGGTTACCGGGGAGCTGTTTTTT. It is translated as CASSLSGGVTGELFF.

The J gene is TRBJ1-1, the V gene TRBV6-2 or TRBV6-3; 7 bases line up with TRBD1. CDR3 size: 16 residues. J lost 0 bases, V lost 6 bases, and 10 bases had no gene match. Germline V gene data show CDR1 as MNHEY and CDR2 as SVGEGT. The CDR3 DNA is TGTGCCAGCAGCCGCCAGGGGGATTGGGTGAACACTGAAGCTTTCTTT. As protein: CASSRQGDWVNTEAFF.